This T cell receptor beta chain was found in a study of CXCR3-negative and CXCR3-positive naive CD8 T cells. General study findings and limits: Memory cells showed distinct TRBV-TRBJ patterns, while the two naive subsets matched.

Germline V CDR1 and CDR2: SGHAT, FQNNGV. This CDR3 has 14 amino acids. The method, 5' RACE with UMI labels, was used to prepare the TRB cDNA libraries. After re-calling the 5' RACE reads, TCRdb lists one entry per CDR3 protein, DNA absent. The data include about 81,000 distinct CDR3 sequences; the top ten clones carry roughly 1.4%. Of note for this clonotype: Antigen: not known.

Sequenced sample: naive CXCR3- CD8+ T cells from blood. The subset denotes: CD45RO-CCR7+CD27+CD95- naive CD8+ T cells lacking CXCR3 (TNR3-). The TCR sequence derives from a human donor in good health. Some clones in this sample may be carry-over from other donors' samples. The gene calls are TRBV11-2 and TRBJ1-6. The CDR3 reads CASLDHPGGSPLHF.